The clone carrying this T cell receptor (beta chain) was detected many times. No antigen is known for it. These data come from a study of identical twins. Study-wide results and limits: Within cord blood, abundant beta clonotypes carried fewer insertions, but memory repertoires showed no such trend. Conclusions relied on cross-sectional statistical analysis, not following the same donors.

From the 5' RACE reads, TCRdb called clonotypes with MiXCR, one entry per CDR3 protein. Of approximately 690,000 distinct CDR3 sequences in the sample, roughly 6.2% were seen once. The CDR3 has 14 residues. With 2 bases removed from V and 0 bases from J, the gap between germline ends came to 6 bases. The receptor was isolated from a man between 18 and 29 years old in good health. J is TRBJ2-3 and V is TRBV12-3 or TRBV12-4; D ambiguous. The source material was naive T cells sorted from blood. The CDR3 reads CASSLRVSTDTQYF. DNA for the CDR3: TGTGCCAGCAGTTTAAGGGTCAGCACAGATACGCAGTATTTT.